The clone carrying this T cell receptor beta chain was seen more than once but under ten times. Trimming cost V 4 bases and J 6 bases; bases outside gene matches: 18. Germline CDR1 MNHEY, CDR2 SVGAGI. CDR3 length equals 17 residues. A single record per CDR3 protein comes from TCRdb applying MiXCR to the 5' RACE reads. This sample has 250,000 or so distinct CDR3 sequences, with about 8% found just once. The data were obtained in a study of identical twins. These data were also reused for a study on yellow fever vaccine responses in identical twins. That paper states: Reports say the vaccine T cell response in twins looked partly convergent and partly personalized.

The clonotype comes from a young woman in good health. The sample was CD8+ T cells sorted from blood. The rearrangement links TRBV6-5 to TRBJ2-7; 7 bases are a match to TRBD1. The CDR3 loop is CASSFFPRTGGAPEQYF. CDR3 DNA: TGTGCCAGCAGTTTTTTCCCCAGGACAGGCGGAGCTCCCGAGCAGTACTTC.